This TCR beta chain emerged from a study of T cell changes during pregnancy in multiple sclerosis. Generated by immunoSEQ multiplex PCR, the TCRdb table keeps only in-frame clones and is missing some. The table includes under 50,000 clones, approximately 90% detected once. Deletions cut 2 bases from V and 5 bases from J, with 18 bases between. The germline CDR1 and CDR2 sequences are KGHSH and LQKENI. The CDR3 covers 16 residues. The sample was CD4+ T cells from peripheral blood mononuclear cells, taken before pregnancy. The chain combines TRBV18 with TRBJ1-2; no definite D call. The receptor comes from a female donor with multiple sclerosis, enrolled in a pregnancy study. In DNA form, the CDR3 reads TGTGCCAGCTCACCAGGACTAGGCATTCGTAGATATGGCTACACCTTC. Residues: CASSPGLGIRRYGYTF.